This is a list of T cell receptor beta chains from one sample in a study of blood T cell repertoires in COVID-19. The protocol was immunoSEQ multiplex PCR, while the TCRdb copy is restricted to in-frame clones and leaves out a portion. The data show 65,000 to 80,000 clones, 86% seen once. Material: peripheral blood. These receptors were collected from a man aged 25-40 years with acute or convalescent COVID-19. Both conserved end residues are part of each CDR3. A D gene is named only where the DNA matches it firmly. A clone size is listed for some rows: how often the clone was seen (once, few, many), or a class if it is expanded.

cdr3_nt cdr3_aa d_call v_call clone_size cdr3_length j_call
TGTGCCAGCAGCTTAAGGGACAGCTACGAGCAGTACTTC CASSLRDSYEQYF TRBD1 TRBV7-3 few 13 TRBJ2-7
TGTGCCAGCAGTTTATCGCGAAATTCTCAAGAGACCCAGTACTTC CASSLSRNSQETQYF NA TRBV27 NA 15 TRBJ2-5
TGTGCCAGCAGCCAAGAAGCAGGGTACGATGAGCAGTTCTTC CASSQEAGYDEQFF NA TRBV3-1/TRBV3-2 NA 14 TRBJ2-1
TGCGCCAGCAGCCAAGATAGGAGTAGTGGTGAAAAACTGTTTTTT CASSQDRSSGEKLFF NA TRBV4-3 NA 15 TRBJ1-4
TGCAGCGTCGAGACAGACCTTAATCAGCCCCAGCATTTT CSVETDLNQPQHF NA TRBV29-1 NA 13 TRBJ1-5
TGTGCCAGCAGCCGCCCCGGTACCTACGAGCAGTACTTC CASSRPGTYEQYF NA TRBV7-8 NA 13 TRBJ2-7
TGTGCCAGCAGCCAGGGACTGCCTGAAAAACTGTTTTTT CASSQGLPEKLFF NA TRBV3-1/TRBV3-2 NA 13 TRBJ1-4
TGTGCCAGCAGCTTTATGACAGGGGGGTCTAGGCGGGTCGGGGAGCTGTTTTTT CASSFMTGGSRRVGELFF TRBD1 TRBV7-8 NA 18 TRBJ2-2
TGTGCCAGCAGCGCCGGGACTGCCAATCAGCCCCAGCATTTT CASSAGTANQPQHF NA TRBV9 NA 14 TRBJ1-5
TGTGCCAGCAGTTACCCCTCTGTAGATGAGCAGTTCTTC CASSYPSVDEQFF NA TRBV6-2/TRBV6-3 NA 13 TRBJ2-1
TGTGCCAGTACCACGACCGAAGGGGCAGGTGGAAACACCATATATTTT CASTTTEGAGGNTIYF NA TRBV19 NA 16 TRBJ1-3
TGTGCCATCAGTGATTACCCGGGGGATTCACCCCTCCACTTT CAISDYPGDSPLHF NA TRBV10-3 NA 14 TRBJ1-6
TGTGCTAGTGGCAGAACTCAGGCTAACTATGGCTACACCTTC CASGRTQANYGYTF NA TRBV12-5 NA 14 TRBJ1-2
TGCGCCAGCAATTCGGGGATTGGCTACACCTTC CASNSGIGYTF NA TRBV4-1 NA 11 TRBJ1-2
TGCGCCAGCAGCCAAGATTGGGTACAGTTACCCACTGAAGCTTTCTTT CASSQDWVQLPTEAFF NA TRBV4-3 NA 16 TRBJ1-1
TGTGCCAGCAGCACCGGGACAGGGGTCGGCTACACCTTC CASSTGTGVGYTF TRBD1 TRBV6-5 NA 13 TRBJ1-2
TGCGCCAGCAGCCAAGTTGACAGGGAAATGGGAAAACTGTTTTTT CASSQVDREMGKLFF TRBD1 TRBV4-1 NA 15 TRBJ1-4
TGTGCCAGCAGCTTACTTCAGGGGGCCGTCACTGAAGCTTTCTTT CASSLLQGAVTEAFF TRBD1 TRBV11-2 few 15 TRBJ1-1
TGTGCCAGCAGCCAAGGAGGAAGTACTGAAGCTTTCTTT CASSQGGSTEAFF NA TRBV3-1/TRBV3-2 NA 13 TRBJ1-1
TGTGCCAGTAGTATGAGGGACAGGCAGCCCTACGAGCAGTACTTC CASSMRDRQPYEQYF TRBD1 TRBV19 NA 15 TRBJ2-7
TGTGCCAGTAGTGCCGAGGGAAGGCGGCGCAATCAGCCCCAGCATTTT CASSAEGRRRNQPQHF NA TRBV19 NA 16 TRBJ1-5
TGTGCCACCAGTGATTCGACTAGCGGAAACACCGGGGAGCTGTTTTTT CATSDSTSGNTGELFF TRBD2 TRBV24-1 NA 16 TRBJ2-2
TGTGCCAGCAGCGCCCGGGACTCCGGGAGGTATGGCTACACCTTC CASSARDSGRYGYTF NA TRBV7-9 NA 15 TRBJ1-2
TGTGCCAGCAGTTACCCATGGACAGATCCTAATGAAAAACTGTTTTTT CASSYPWTDPNEKLFF NA TRBV6-5 once 16 TRBJ1-4